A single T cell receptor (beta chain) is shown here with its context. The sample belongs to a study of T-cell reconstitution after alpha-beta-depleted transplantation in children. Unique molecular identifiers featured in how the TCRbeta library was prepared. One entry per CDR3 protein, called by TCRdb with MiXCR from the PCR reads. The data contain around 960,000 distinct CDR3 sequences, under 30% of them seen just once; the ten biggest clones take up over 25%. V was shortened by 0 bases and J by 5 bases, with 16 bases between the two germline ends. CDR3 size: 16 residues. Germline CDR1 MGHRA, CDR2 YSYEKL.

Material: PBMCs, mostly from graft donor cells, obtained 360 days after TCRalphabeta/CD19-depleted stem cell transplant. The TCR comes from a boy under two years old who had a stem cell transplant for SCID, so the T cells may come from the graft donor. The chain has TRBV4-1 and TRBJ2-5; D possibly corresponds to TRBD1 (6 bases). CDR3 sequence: CASSQERGGLRETQYF. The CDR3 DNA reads TGCGCCAGCAGCCAAGAGCGAGGGGGTCTGAGGGAGACCCAGTACTTC.